These 31 T cell receptor beta chains were sequenced from one sample in a study of T cells in Graves' hyperthyroidism and ophthalmopathy. What was amplified from RNA transcripts were TCR beta CDR3 regions. RT-PCR in the first round (using the HTBI primer set) targeted the TCR CDR3. TCRdb called the multiplex PCR reads again in MiXCR, with one record for every CDR3 protein. The table lists 560,000 or so distinct CDR3 sequences, just under 20% of them singletons. The sequenced sample was blood. These receptors came from a man aged 40-50 years with Graves' ophthalmopathy.

V and J are TRBV27 and TRBJ2-7, with D possibly TRBD1 on 6 matching bases. Germline CDR1 reads MNHEY; CDR2 reads SMNVEV (reference sequence). The CDR3 has 13 residues. The V end lost 6 bases, the J end lost 3 bases, and 12 bases lay between the germline ends. DNA for the CDR3: TGTGCCAGCAGCGAGGGGGTAGACTACGAGCAGTACTTC. It specifies CASSEGVDYEQYF.

This clonotype was found a few times. The chain is built from TRBV4-1 and TRBJ2-7; D may be TRBD1 or TRBD2 (5 bases each). The CDR3 spans 15 residues. Trimming stripped 0 bases from V and 4 bases from J, with 13 bases between. CDR1 is MGHRA and CDR2 is YSYEKL in the germline V gene. CDR3 residues: CASSQEHRTGYEQYF. The CDR3 bases are TGCGCCAGCAGCCAAGAACACAGGACGGGGTACGAGCAGTACTTC.

This clonotype was detected many times. V and J are TRBV20-1 and TRBJ2-3, with 14 positions matching TRBD2. V lost 3 bases and J lost 2; bases outside the gene matches: 1. This CDR3 region has 15 residues. The germline V gene encodes CDR1 DFQATT and CDR2 SNEGSKA (reference sequence). The DNA of the CDR3 is TGCAGTGCTAGGACTAGCGGGAGGGCCACAGATACGCAGTATTTT. It codes for CSARTSGRATDTQYF.

At least ten counts were recorded for this clonotype. The chain uses TRBV10-3 and TRBJ2-3, with D possibly called TRBD1 or TRBD2 (6 bases each). CDR3 length equals 14 residues. Trimming pared 3 bases from V and 7 bases from J, leaving 14 bases between. Per the germline V gene, CDR1 is ENHRY and CDR2 is SYGVKD. The CDR3 nucleotides are TGTGCCATCAGTGATGCGGGGACAAGTCATACGCAGTATTTT. Protein: CAISDAGTSHTQYF.

This clonotype has a count of ten or more. This chain joins TRBV7-3 and TRBJ1-1; TRBD1 matches at 9 bases. J gave up 3 bases and V 5 bases, and 7 bases lay outside the gene matches. The germline V gene has CDR1 SGHTA and CDR2 FQGTGA. CDR3 size: 15 residues. The CDR3 sequence: CASSKGQGRDTEAFF. Here the CDR3 DNA reads TGTGCCAGCAGCAAGGGACAGGGAAGGGACACTGAAGCTTTCTTT. Drawing the rest from reference TRBV7-3 and TRBJ1-1, the complete variable domain is GAGVSQTPSNKVTEKGKYVELRCDPISGHTALYWYRQSLGQGPEFLIYFQGTGAADDSGLPNDRFFAVRPEGSVSTLKIQRTERGDSAVYLCASSKGQGRDTEAFFGQGTRLTVV.

This clonotype occurred many times. This chain uses TRBV13 with TRBJ2-3; 9 nucleotides agree with TRBD2. Trimming removed 4 bases from V and 3 bases from J; junction bases left unmatched: 17. Germline assignment: CDR1 PRHDT and CDR2 FYEKMQ (reference sequence). This CDR3 is built from 19 residues. In DNA, the CDR3 is TGTGCCAGCAGCTCCTATGGGCGGGGGGGCCGGATTGAAACAGATACGCAGTATTTT. This translates into CASSSYGRGGRIETDTQYF.

Details on this clonotype: Given the absence of the conserved phenylalanine or tryptophan at the CDR3 end, a read error is likely. The rearrangement joins TRBV5-5 to TRBJ2-7, with 9 bases matching TRBD1. Germline CDR1 is SGHKS and CDR2 is YYEKEE (reference sequence). Trimming removed 7 bases from V and 5 bases from J; junction bases left unmatched: 10. This CDR3 comprises 14 residues. The DNA for the CDR3 is TGTGCCAGCGAGATGGGGACAGGGTGGGACGAGCAGTACCTC. Translation gives CASEMGTGWDEQYL.

This clonotype has just a few counts. The chain couples TRBV5-1 to TRBJ2-1; TRBD2 matches at 8 bases. The length of the CDR3 is 15 residues. The germline gives CDR1 SGHRS, CDR2 YFSETQ. V lost 2 bases, J lost 1 base, and 2 bases stayed unmatched. DNA for the CDR3: TGCGCCAGCAGCTTCGGGGGGGCATCCTACAATGAGCAGTTCTTC. This gives the protein CASSFGGASYNEQFF.

The genes are TRBV6-9 and TRBJ2-3, with D tentatively TRBD2 (6 bases). Trimming left V 4 bases short and J 10 bases short, with 15 bases between. There are 13 residues in the CDR3. Germline V gives CDR1 MNHGY, CDR2 SVAAGI. The CDR3 DNA reads as TGTGCCAGCAGTTTGGGACTCGTGATTTCGCAGTATTTT. Translation gives CASSLGLVISQYF.

This chain links TRBV12-3 or TRBV12-4 with TRBJ2-2; TRBD2 matches at 8 bases. The CDR3 is made up of 15 amino acids. After removal of 6 bases from V and 4 bases from J, the junction contained 7 bases not matched to a gene. The CDR3 DNA reads as TGTGCCAGCAGACGTAGCGGGGTAGGCACCGGGGAGCTGTTTTTT. This sequence encodes CASRRSGVGTGELFF.

Only a few counts were recorded for this clonotype. The rearrangement links TRBV5-1 to TRBJ2-3, with 9 bases fitting TRBD1. Germline-derived CDR1 and CDR2 are SGHRS and YFSETQ. V dropped 4 bases and J dropped 10; count of bases not matched to a gene: 13. This CDR3 contains 15 residues. In nucleotides, the CDR3 is TGCGCCAGCAGCAGCCCGGGACAGGGAGTTATGTCGCAGTATTTT. It translates to CASSSPGQGVMSQYF. Full variable domain (rest looked up from reference TRBV5-1 and TRBJ2-3): KAGVTQTPRYLIKTRGQQVTLSCSPISGHRSVSWYQQTPGQGLQFLFEYFSETQRNKGNFPGRFSGRQFSNSRSEMNVSTLELGDSALYLCASSSPGQGVMSQYFGPGTRLTVL.

This clonotype was seen at least ten times. This rearrangement joins TRBV6-1 to TRBJ2-7, with D possibly TRBD2 on 7 matching bases. V was shortened by 8 bases and J by 6 bases, with 14 bases between the two germline ends. Germline CDR1 and CDR2: MNHNS and SASEGT. This CDR3 is 12 amino acids long. The CDR3 loop reads CASPGRGAEQYF. CDR3 nucleotide sequence: TGTGCCAGCCCGGGTCGGGGGGCCGAGCAGTACTTC.

This clonotype was recorded at least ten times. The chain combines TRBV20-1 with TRBJ2-3; the D is unclear. CDR1 is DFQATT and CDR2 is SNEGSKA in the germline V gene (reference sequence). Trimming shortened V by 1 base and J by 6 bases, and 5 bases separated the two germline ends. The CDR3 totals 11 residues. The CDR3 is CSARVGDTQYF. Written as DNA, the CDR3 is TGCAGTGCTAGAGTTGGGGATACGCAGTATTTT.

This chain connects TRBV20-1 to TRBJ2-1, with 8 bases lining up with TRBD2. CDR3 length: 14 amino acids. Germline trimming cut 0 bases from V and 4 bases from J; bases unmatched to any gene: 2. The germline V gene has CDR1 DFQATT and CDR2 SNEGSKA (reference sequence). The CDR3 here is CSARDPSGYNEQFF. CDR3 bases: TGCAGTGCTAGAGATCCTAGCGGGTACAATGAGCAGTTCTTC.

The V and J genes are TRBV20-1 and TRBJ1-6; D gene uncertain. Trimming pared 3 bases from V and 0 bases from J, leaving 9 bases between. The length of the CDR3 is 15 residues. CDR1 and CDR2 (germline): DFQATT, SNEGSKA (reference sequence). CDR3 region: CSARDGSSYNSPLHF. CDR3 DNA sequence: TGCAGTGCTAGGGACGGGAGCTCCTATAATTCACCCCTCCACTTT.

Many counts were recorded for this clonotype. The rearrangement joins TRBV20-1 to TRBJ1-2; D is perhaps TRBD1 (5 bases). The CDR3 has 12 amino acids. V shed 7 bases and J shed 8 bases, with 17 bases lying between them. Germline V gene sequence: CDR1 DFQATT, CDR2 SNEGSKA (reference sequence). The CDR3 DNA reads TGCAGTGTTAAACAGGCGTCGGAGGGCTACACCTTC. Translating it yields CSVKQASEGYTF.

The chain links TRBV6-5 to TRBJ2-3; 7 bases map to TRBD2. V lost 2 bases to trimming and J lost 0 bases; unmatched junction nucleotides: 2. This CDR3 is built from 15 residues. The germline gives CDR1 MNHEY, CDR2 SVGAGI. CDR3 region: CASSYRSGSTDTQYF. The CDR3 bases are TGTGCCAGCAGTTACCGTAGCGGGAGCACAGATACGCAGTATTTT.

The chain has TRBV5-1 and TRBJ1-1; D might be TRBD1 (6 bases). CDR3 size: 17 residues. Germline CDR1 SGHRS, CDR2 YFSETQ. Trimming cost V 2 bases and J 0 bases, with 17 bases left between them. Written as DNA, the CDR3 is TGCGCCAGCAGCTTAGTGGTTAGGGGGAGGGTGAACACTGAAGCTTTCTTT. It yields the protein CASSLVVRGRVNTEAFF.

Only a few counts were recorded for this clonotype. The chain recombines TRBV5-4 with TRBJ2-7; 9 bases line up with TRBD1. The ends lost 0 bases at V and 4 bases at J; junction bases unmatched: 11. The CDR3 has 17 amino acids. Germline V gene sequence: CDR1 SGHNT, CDR2 YYREEE (reference sequence). The CDR3 reads CASSLVSGTGRSYEQYF. CDR3 bases: TGTGCCAGCAGCTTGGTTTCCGGGACAGGGAGGTCTTACGAGCAGTACTTC.

The V call is TRBV7-2, the J call TRBJ1-2, with D perhaps TRBD1 (6 bases). Trimming took 4 bases from V and 1 from J, leaving 13 bases between them. The CDR3 extends over 15 amino acids. Germline CDR1 and CDR2: SGHTA and FQGNSA. CDR3 nucleotide sequence: TGTGCCAGCAGCTCGGGGGGCCGTGGTAACTATGGCTACACCTTC. Its protein is CASSSGGRGNYGYTF. Full variable domain (outside the CDR3, taken from reference TRBV7-2 and TRBJ1-2): GAGVSQSPSNKVTEKGKDVELRCDPISGHTALYWYRQSLGQGLEFLIYFQGNSAPDKSGLPSDRFSAERTGGSVSTLTIQRTQQEDSAVYLCASSSGGRGNYGYTFGSGTRLTVV.

The CDR3 spells CASRVDTGELFF. In DNA, the CDR3 is TGTGCCAGCAGAGTGGACACCGGGGAGCTGTTTTTT. This rearrangement joins TRBV7-9 to TRBJ2-2; no clear D gene. V was clipped by 6 bases and J by 3 bases, with 5 bases between them. The CDR3 sequence is 12 residues long. The germline V gene encodes CDR1 SEHNR and CDR2 FQNEAQ (reference sequence).

The CDR3 spells CATIPRPPMTDTQYF. The CDR3, as DNA: TGTGCCACCATACCTAGGCCCCCTATGACAGATACGCAGTATTTT. V gene TRBV6-1 combines with J gene TRBJ2-3, with D unresolved. Trimming left V 10 bases short and J 3 bases short, with 20 bases between. Per germline, CDR1 MNHNS and CDR2 SASEGT. The CDR3 spans 15 residues.

This clonotype was counted between two and nine times. The chain uses TRBV30 and TRBJ2-7; 8 nucleotides match TRBD1. Germline CDR1 is GTSNPN and CDR2 is SVGIG (reference sequence). The CDR3 sequence is 13 residues long. J was trimmed by 7 bases and V by 2 bases; bases with no gene match: 7. The CDR3 sequence is CAWSSTGAGEQYF. The CDR3 bases are TGTGCCTGGAGTTCGACAGGGGCGGGGGAGCAGTACTTC.

This clonotype was counted only a few times. The chain employs TRBV28 and TRBJ2-2; 8 bases fit TRBD2. The CDR3 is 15 residues long. V was clipped by 2 bases and J by 5 bases; unmatched bases: 4. Per germline, CDR1 MDHEN and CDR2 SYDVKM. CDR3 bases: TGTGCCAGCAGTTTAGCGGGGGGCCGGACCGGGGAGCTGTTTTTT. Translated, it gives CASSLAGGRTGELFF.

This clonotype was seen many times. The chain links TRBV3-1 to TRBJ2-3; a possible D gene is TRBD2 (6 bases). Germline V gene data show CDR1 as LGHDT and CDR2 as YNNKEL (reference sequence). V was clipped by 0 bases and J by 0 bases, with 10 bases between them. The CDR3 contains 16 residues. Here the CDR3 DNA reads TGTGCCAGCAGCCAAGAGGTGGGGACTAGCACAGATACGCAGTATTTT. Protein: CASSQEVGTSTDTQYF.

The rearrangement links TRBV7-2 to TRBJ1-2; D gene uncertain. Deletions cut 2 bases from V and 6 bases from J, with 10 bases between. The length of the CDR3 is 13 residues. CDR1 and CDR2 (germline): SGHTA, FQGNSA. Here the CDR3 reads CASSLRSGDGYTF. The CDR3 nucleotides are TGTGCCAGCAGCTTACGATCGGGAGATGGCTACACCTTC.

The rearrangement uses TRBV5-1 and TRBJ1-1; D not certain. CDR1 is SGHRS and CDR2 is YFSETQ in the germline V gene. The V gene lost 0 bases and the J gene lost 1 base, with 13 bases spanning the gap. CDR3 size: 16 residues. CDR3 in amino acids: CASSLGGVLRNTEAFF. The DNA of the CDR3 is TGCGCCAGCAGCTTGGGTGGGGTTCTGAGGAACACTGAAGCTTTCTTT.

In its sample, this clonotype was seen many times. The junction does not match germline at one end; this may be a read error. CDR3 DNA sequence: TGTGCCAGCAGTGAAGCTAATCCGGGCCATGAGCCGTACTTC. This codes for CASSEANPGHEPYF. This rearrangement joins TRBV2 to TRBJ2-7; D ambiguous. Germline CDR1 and CDR2: SNHLY and FYNNEI. CDR3 length: 14 residues.

The chain is built from TRBV5-4 and TRBJ2-3; tentatively, D is TRBD2 (5 bases). With 5 bases removed from V and 8 bases from J, the gap between germline ends came to 15 bases. Germline CDR1 and CDR2: SGHNT and YYREEE (reference sequence). CDR3 length: 13 amino acids. The CDR3 sequence is CASRDPGDTTQYF. The CDR3 nucleotides read TGTGCCAGCAGGGACCCCGGGGATACTACGCAGTATTTT.

A few counts support this clonotype. The chain carries TRBV7-3 and TRBJ2-5; 9 bases map to TRBD2. In germline, CDR1 is SGHTA, CDR2 FQGTGA. This CDR3 has 19 amino acids. The junction had 16 bases not matched to a gene; V was cut back by 3 bases and J by 2 bases. In nucleotides, the CDR3 is TGTGCCAGCAGCTTTCGGGGGCTTACGGCGGGAGGGCGACAAGAGACCCAGTACTTC. Translating gives CASSFRGLTAGGRQETQYF.

This rearrangement joins TRBV12-5 to TRBJ2-7; 7 nucleotides agree with TRBD1. The CDR3 spans 13 residues. Germline V lookup: CDR1 LGHNT, CDR2 FRNRAP. V lost 9 bases, J lost 8 bases, and 13 bases stayed unmatched. CDR3 DNA: TGTGCTAGGACAGGGATTATGTGTGACCAGCAGTACTTC. Its protein product is CARTGIMCDQQYF. Combining the CDR3 with reference TRBV12-5 and TRBJ2-7 gives the whole variable domain DARVTQTPRHKVTEMGQEVTMRCQPILGHNTVFWYRQTMMQGLELLAYFRNRAPLDDSGMPKDRFSAEMPDATLATLKIQPSEPRDSAVYFCARTGIMCDQQYFGPGTRLTVT.